The clone carrying this T cell receptor (beta chain) has just one count. What it recognizes is unknown. CDR1 and CDR2 (germline): SEHNR, FQNEAQ (reference sequence). The CDR3 contains 12 residues. Trimming took off 1 base at V and 6 bases at J, with 6 bases between the two ends. Vbeta (60) and Jbeta (13) primers were used in the PCR. Repertoires were generated with immunoSEQ multiplex PCR, while TCRdb's copy carries only in-frame clones and drops some. The table includes some 130,000 clones, more than 75% detected once. These data belong to a study of cytomegalovirus exposure and HLA in healthy donors. Study-wide context: In an earlier analysis, around 100 million unique TCR beta sequences were found from some 180 million T cells. Findings of the study overall: Most CMV-associated TCR beta chains appeared HLA-restricted in a later analysis.

The sample consisted of PBMCs. This chain links TRBV7-9 with TRBJ1-2, with D maybe TRBD1 (5 bases). This clonotype originated in a male donor in good health and CMV-seronegative. The CDR3 bases are TGTGCCAGCAGCTTAGTAGGGGATGGCTACACCTTC. Its translation is CASSLVGDGYTF.